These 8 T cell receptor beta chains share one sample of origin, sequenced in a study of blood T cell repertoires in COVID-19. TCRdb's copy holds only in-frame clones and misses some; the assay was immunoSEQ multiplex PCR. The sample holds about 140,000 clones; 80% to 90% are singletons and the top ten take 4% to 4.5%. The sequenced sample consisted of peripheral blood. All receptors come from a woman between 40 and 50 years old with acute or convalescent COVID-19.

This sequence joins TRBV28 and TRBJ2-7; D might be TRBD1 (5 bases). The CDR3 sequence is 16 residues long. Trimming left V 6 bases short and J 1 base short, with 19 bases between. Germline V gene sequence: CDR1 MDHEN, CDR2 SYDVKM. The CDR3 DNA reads TGTGCCAGCAGCCAACCCAGGGTTGCAGGATCCTACGAGCAGTACTTC. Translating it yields CASSQPRVAGSYEQYF.

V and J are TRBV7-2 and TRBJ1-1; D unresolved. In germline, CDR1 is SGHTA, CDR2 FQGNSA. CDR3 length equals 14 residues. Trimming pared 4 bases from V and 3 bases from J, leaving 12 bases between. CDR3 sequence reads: CASSSVFGDTEAFF. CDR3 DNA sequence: TGTGCCAGCAGCTCAGTCTTCGGGGACACTGAAGCTTTCTTT. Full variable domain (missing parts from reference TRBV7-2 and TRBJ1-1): GAGVSQSPSNKVTEKGKDVELRCDPISGHTALYWYRQSLGQGLEFLIYFQGNSAPDKSGLPSDRFSAERTGGSVSTLTIQRTQQEDSAVYLCASSSVFGDTEAFFGQGTRLTVV.

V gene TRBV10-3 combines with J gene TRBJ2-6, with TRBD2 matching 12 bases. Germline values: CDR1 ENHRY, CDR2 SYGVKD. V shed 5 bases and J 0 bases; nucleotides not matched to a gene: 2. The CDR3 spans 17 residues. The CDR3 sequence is CAISSGLAGSGANVLTF. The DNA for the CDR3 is TGTGCCATCAGTTCGGGACTAGCGGGCTCTGGGGCCAACGTCCTGACTTTC.

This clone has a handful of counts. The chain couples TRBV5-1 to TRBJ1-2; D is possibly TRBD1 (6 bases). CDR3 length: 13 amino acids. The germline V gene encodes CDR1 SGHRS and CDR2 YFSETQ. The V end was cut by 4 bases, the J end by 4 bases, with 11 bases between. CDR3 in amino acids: CASSPMDSYGYTF. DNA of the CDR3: TGCGCCAGCAGCCCGATGGACAGCTATGGCTACACCTTC.

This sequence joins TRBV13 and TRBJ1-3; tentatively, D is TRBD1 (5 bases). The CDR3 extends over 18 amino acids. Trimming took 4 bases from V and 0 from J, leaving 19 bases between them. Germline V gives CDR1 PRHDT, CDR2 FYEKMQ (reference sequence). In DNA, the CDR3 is TGTGCCAGCAGCTGGGGCCTTGGGGGGGAGAGCTCTGGAAACACCATATATTTT. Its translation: CASSWGLGGESSGNTIYF.

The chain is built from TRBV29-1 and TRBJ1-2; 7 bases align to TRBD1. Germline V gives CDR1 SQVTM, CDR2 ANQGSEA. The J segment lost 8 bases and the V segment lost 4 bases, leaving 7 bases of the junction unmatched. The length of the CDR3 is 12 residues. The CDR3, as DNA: TGCAGCGTTGTACAGGGGATAAACGGCTACACCTTC. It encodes CSVVQGINGYTF.

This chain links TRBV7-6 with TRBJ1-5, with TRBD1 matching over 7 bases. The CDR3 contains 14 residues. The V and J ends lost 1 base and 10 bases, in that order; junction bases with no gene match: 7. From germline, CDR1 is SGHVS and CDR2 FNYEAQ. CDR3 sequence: CASSLGARGAPQHF. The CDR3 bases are TGTGCCAGCAGCTTAGGGGCCAGGGGGGCTCCCCAGCATTTT.

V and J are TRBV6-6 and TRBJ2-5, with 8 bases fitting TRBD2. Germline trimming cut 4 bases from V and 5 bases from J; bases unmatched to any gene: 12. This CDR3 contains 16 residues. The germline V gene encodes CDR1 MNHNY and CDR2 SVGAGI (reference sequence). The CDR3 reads CASSLAAGGWGETQYF. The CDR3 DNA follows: TGTGCCAGCAGTTTAGCTGCGGGAGGATGGGGGGAGACCCAGTACTTC.